This T cell receptor (beta chain) came from a study of cytomegalovirus exposure and HLA in healthy donors (TCRdb year 2017). About the study as a whole: In an earlier analysis of some 610 of the donors, under 300 Gb of sequence data and 95 million to 130 million unique TCR beta sequences from about 190 million T cells were reported. The study combined high-throughput TCR immunosequencing, statistical association of individual TCRs with disease status, and machine learning to predict cytomegalovirus infection status. In an earlier analysis of roughly 540 of the donors, high-throughput TCR beta sequencing was used to judge whether each TCR beta V gene segment behaved as functional or pseudogenic. To study patterns of TCR occurrence, a later analysis re-analyzed previously published TCR beta repertoires from 666 donors and added high-resolution HLA genotyping. The study was designed to test whether signatures of past pathogen exposure could be identified by cataloging public T cell receptors. The number of donors typed differed by locus, with about 620-630 for A, B, C, DRB1 and DQB1, about 500 for DQA1, 600 to 610 for DPA1, and approximately 470 for DPB1. Class I and class II HLA loci were covered by the typing at four-digit resolution. About 280 gigabases of sequencing data and around 80 million unique TCR sequences made up an early release that covered 500 to 650 HLA-typed donors. Several DR-DQ haplotypes were handled as single units for association and clustering because linkage in the cohort was strong. A later genetic analysis used genome-wide SNP genotypes for about 60% of the roughly 700 donors, treating that subset as a discovery cohort. Every repertoire in the discovery cohort had been generated on one and the same sequencing platform. Alongside the repertoire data, information on donor age, sex, ethnicity and CMV serostatus was compiled. Besides the first cohort of roughly 640 subjects, a separate validation cohort made up of over 95 different subjects was used. The study profiled the T cell repertoires of some 610 subjects by immunosequencing and related them to cytomegalovirus serostatus. Among the roughly 400 genotyped donors, roughly 80% belonged to the genetic ancestry cluster associated with self-reported Caucasian donors. Rather than drawing on any new phenotypic data, the later analysis identified candidate immune exposures from TCR beta sequences and the way those sequences occurred across donors. Among about 400 genotyped donors of the cohort, an average of around 250,000 unique TCR beta nucleotide sequences was sequenced per donor, of which about 19% were non-productive. Broader findings and caveats from the paper: A further reported finding was that TCR beta sequences accurately predicted the HLA-A and HLA-B alleles for most subjects in the first cohort. Across donors, most TCR sequences were observed very rarely, whereas some public TCRs were present in many individuals. Cytomegalovirus status was reported to be diagnosed by the classifier with high specificity and sensitivity in both the original and validation cohorts. A later genetic analysis associated a missense DCLRE1C variant with V-gene and J-gene trimming of TCR beta chains, and an independent cohort replicated the association. Several of the top co-occurrence clusters appeared to be linked to parvovirus B19, influenza, CMV and Epstein-Barr virus, according to a later analysis. In a later analysis, the rate of TCR association differed among HLA loci, with DRB1 alleles having the most associated TCRs and HLA-C alleles having the fewest. A cluster of highly shared sequence variants was judged likely to be a technical artifact of the sequencing pipeline. Because counts were too low, about 15 rarely observed V segments, including chromosome 9 orphons, were left out of the earlier analysis of over 550 of the donors. CMV serostatus was the only immune exposure information available for the cohort. In vitro tests confirmed that a few of the cytomegalovirus-associated TCR beta chains recognize cytomegalovirus antigens. Compared with equally common non-associated chains, HLA-associated TCR beta chains in a later analysis were more clonally expanded and had lower generation probabilities. Broadly in line with IMGT annotations, most TCR beta V segments showed up in productive rearrangements about 90% or about 30% of the time in an earlier analysis of about 500 of the donors. It was suggested by the authors that the approach could potentially be generalized to other disease states and immunological phenotypes. Strong co-occurrence of HLA alleles, especially DR and DQ, made assigning TCR associations to individual alleles difficult. The 87-base-pair reads could not distinguish some IMGT-functional V segments, including TRBV6-2 and TRBV6-3, so those segments were excluded. The cohort was sequenced for TCR beta chains only, and without alpha or paired-chain data the features that could be detected were limited. Specific HLA alleles were associated with more than 15,000 TCR beta sequences at a false discovery rate of 0.05 in a later analysis. Sequencing depth was assumed to be roughly uniform across donors in the presence/absence analyses, though that assumption may not hold. The study gave a list of about 170 TCR beta chains associated with cytomegalovirus. A later genetic analysis reported fewer N-insertions in productive TCRs among donors in an Asian-associated ancestry cluster than the 666-donor mean. HLA typing was unavailable for some donors at each locus, so association tests used only the typed subset. Most CMV-associated TCR beta chains appeared to be HLA-restricted in a later analysis, and the HLA associations seemed to be driven largely by CMV exposure. Correlated functional status among segregating V segments might be attributable to linkage disequilibrium, but an unknown experimental factor could not be ruled out.

CDR1 and CDR2 are drawn from the germline V gene (reference sequence): SEHNR, FQNEAQ. The CDR3 numbers 17 residues from cysteine through phenylalanine. Just the 51-base CDR3 DNA is kept, in frame starting at base 1. Between the V and J ends, shortened by 0 bases and 0 bases respectively, the junction contains 9 bases. Preparation of the library involved the immunoSEQ multiplex PCR assay. A mixture of 60 forward primers for TCR Vbeta segments and 13 reverse primers for TCR Jbeta segments was used in the multiplex PCR. A multiplex PCR assay on genomic DNA amplified the CDR3 region of rearranged TCR beta genes. The amplified TCR beta libraries were sequenced on the Illumina HiSeq System as 87-base-pair reads. The original pipeline was this. A later analysis counted about 82 million unique TCR beta chains across the 600 to 850 repertoires, and approximately 11 million of these chains were shared by at least two donors. A nearest-neighbor algorithm error-corrected the raw reads and collapsed the reads into unique sequences, merging closely related sequences to remove PCR and sequencing errors. To assign V, D and J gene segments, CDR3 sequences were aligned to IMGT reference sequences. For a sequence to be retained, a match of at least six nucleotides was required to both a V gene segment and a J gene segment. Rearrangements were classified as productive when the CDR3 lacked stop codons and remained in frame with V and J, and all other rearrangements were classified as non-productive. CDR3 was defined according to IMGT convention as the region running from the second conserved V-encoded cysteine to the conserved J-encoded phenylalanine. Sequences without an unambiguous match to a single V gene segment were excluded from the earlier analysis of a few hundred of the donors. An earlier analysis of several hundred of the donors called V segments functional above 56.7% productive rearrangements and segregating when the between-donor standard deviation exceeded 5%. A statistical classification framework was built to diagnose cytomegalovirus status from the catalog of TCR beta chain sequences. A later analysis assigned V and J genes by comparing TCR nucleotide sequences with IMGT/GENE-DB human TR gene sequences. The TCRdist pipeline was used in a later analysis to assign CDR3 sequences and most-parsimonious VDJ recombination scenarios. In a later analysis, every TCR beta chain was defined by the combination of its CDR3 amino acid sequence and its V-gene family, and reads without a unique V-gene family were dropped. To address suspected cross-contamination and a sequencing artifact, a later analysis removed around 590 highly shared, low-generation-probability nucleotide sequences. For each public chain, a later analysis derived a clonal expansion index from normalized ranks of inferred template counts within each repertoire. A later analysis computed generation probabilities with a VDJ recombination model fitted to out-of-frame rearrangements, and checked the results against IGoR. A later analysis scored TCR-TCR, TCR-HLA and TCR-CMV co-occurrence with hypergeometric tests, applying a repertoire-size bias correction to TCR pairs. A later analysis estimated false discovery rates by permuting HLA or CMV assignments 20 times. In a later analysis, co-occurring TCRs were grouped with DBSCAN, and TCRdist sequence similarity was added when clustering was performed within HLA-allele-positive subsets. Repertoires with fewer than 30,000 or more than 120,000 public chains, plus five repertoires with anomalous nucleotide sharing, were excluded from co-occurrence clustering. The immuneACCESS repertoire file appears here via TCRdb, limited to in-frame rearrangements. These files lack a portion of the clones; in checked studies, under half of the deficit traces to unresolved V genes, and the cause of the others is not known. The DNA was the basis for D and trimming; V, J and clone size are from that table. This sample lists under 200,000 clones; 70% to 90% were detected once. The top ten hold 7% of the sample.

Comments on this clone: Its antigen target is currently unknown. Base quality data are lacking; no much larger clone is found one base away.

The cohort comprised around 690 healthy bone marrow donors. At the time of sampling, every cohort member was nominally healthy, though immune exposures that went unrecorded were likely present. The donor was CMV seropositive and was included in the group of 250 to 300 seropositive cohort members. Each donor provided a peripheral blood sample, and peripheral blood mononuclear cells were used for TCR beta sequencing. Genomic DNA was extracted from the blood cell samples with the Qiagen DNeasy Blood Extraction Kit. The sequencing sample was made of PBMCs. The clonotype was recovered from a young woman in good health and CMV-seropositive. The V gene is TRBV7-9 and the J gene is TRBJ1-6; TRBD1 is a weak D gene call, 5 bases matching. The CDR3 protein sequence reads: CASSLAYDSSYNSPLHF. The bases read TGTGCCAGCAGCTTAGCCTACGACAGCTCCTATAATTCACCCCTCCACTTT.